Shown below are 24 T cell receptor beta chains from a single sample sequenced in a study of T cell changes during pregnancy in multiple sclerosis. Generated by immunoSEQ multiplex PCR, the TCRdb table keeps only in-frame clones and is missing some. The sample includes more than 70,000 clones, over 80% seen only once; the top ten take 2.3%. Sequences were derived from peripheral blood, sampled before pregnancy. The receptors stem from a female donor with multiple sclerosis, enrolled in a pregnancy study.

The chain carries TRBV7-9 and TRBJ2-2, with TRBD2 as a possible D gene (5 bases). Trimming took off 3 bases at V and 4 bases at J, with 9 bases between the two ends. From germline, CDR1 is SEHNR and CDR2 FQNEAQ (reference sequence). The CDR3 is 14 residues long. CDR3 protein: CASSFLGSTGELFF. CDR3 bases: TGTGCCAGCAGCTTCCTAGGGAGCACCGGGGAGCTGTTTTTT.

This rearrangement joins TRBV14 to TRBJ2-1; TRBD2 matches 9 bases. The CDR3 is made up of 16 amino acids. CDR1 is SGHDN, CDR2 FVKESK, per germline. After removal of 4 bases from V and 8 bases from J, the junction contained 12 bases not matched to a gene. The CDR3 nucleotides read TGTGCCAGCAGCCCTTCGGGTCTAGCGGGAAGCTATGAGCAGTTCTTC. Its protein product is CASSPSGLAGSYEQFF.

V and J are TRBV7-9 and TRBJ2-7; TRBD1 matches at 12 bases. Trimming cost V 0 bases and J 1 base; bases outside gene matches: 7. Germline loops: CDR1 SEHNR, CDR2 FQNEAQ (reference sequence). The CDR3 spans 18 residues. The CDR3 reads CASSLAGQGASRSYEQYF. CDR3 nucleotides: TGTGCCAGCAGCTTAGCGGGACAGGGGGCCAGTAGGTCCTACGAGCAGTACTTC.

The chain has TRBV4-3 and TRBJ2-7; 7 bases line up with TRBD2. The V gene's germline CDR1 is LGHNA and CDR2 YSLEER. The CDR3 covers 15 residues. The junction had 5 bases not matched to a gene; V was cut back by 0 bases and J by 3 bases. The CDR3 here is CASSQETGTNYEQYF. In DNA form, the CDR3 reads TGCGCCAGCAGCCAAGAGACCGGGACTAACTACGAGCAGTACTTC.

This clone was detected only a few times. The chain links TRBV6-5 to TRBJ2-7; tentative D call: TRBD1 (6 bases). This CDR3 region has 13 residues. V lost 5 bases, J lost 3 bases, and 11 bases lay in between. Germline CDR1 is MNHEY and CDR2 is SVGAGI. CDR3 in DNA: TGTGCCAGCAGTGTAGACAGGCTCTACGAGCAGTACTTC. This encodes CASSVDRLYEQYF.

V is TRBV7-9 and J is TRBJ2-3; 7 nucleotides match TRBD2. CDR1 and CDR2 from the germline V gene are SEHNR and FQNEAQ (reference sequence). The CDR3 extends over 13 amino acids. Trimming took 5 bases from V and 4 from J; bases not matched to a gene: 3. The CDR3 reads CASSHREADTQYF. The CDR3 nucleotides are TGTGCCAGCAGCCACCGGGAGGCAGATACGCAGTATTTT.

The V gene is TRBV7-9, the J gene TRBJ2-5; the match to TRBD2 covers 12 bases. This CDR3 region has 16 residues. Germline V lookup: CDR1 SEHNR, CDR2 FQNEAQ (reference sequence). V was pared by 4 bases and J by 3 bases, with 6 bases of the junction left unmatched. CDR3 sequence reads: CASSWRLAGAEETQYF. CDR3 DNA: TGTGCCAGCAGCTGGCGACTAGCGGGAGCAGAAGAGACCCAGTACTTC.

V and J are TRBV7-2 and TRBJ2-7, with D uncertain. This CDR3 contains 11 residues. The V end was cut by 4 bases, the J end by 4 bases, with 5 bases between. The germline gives CDR1 SGHTA, CDR2 FQGNSA. The CDR3 DNA is TGTGCCAGCAGCTCCCTTTACGAGCAGTACTTC. This codes for CASSSLYEQYF.

The genes are TRBV7-2 and TRBJ1-4; D unresolved. Germline V gene lookup returns CDR1 SGHTA and CDR2 FQGNSA. V was clipped by 3 bases and J by 2 bases, with 7 bases between them. The CDR3 has 14 residues. CDR3 DNA sequence: TGTGCCAGCAGCTTCAGGCCTACTAATGAAAAACTGTTTTTT. Encoded protein: CASSFRPTNEKLFF.

CDR3 coding DNA: TGTGCCAGCAGCGTTTCGGGACTAGCGGCCTACGAGCAGTACTTC. Translating gives CASSVSGLAAYEQYF. The rearrangement links TRBV9 to TRBJ2-7, with 11 nucleotides matching TRBD2. Trimming cost V 2 bases and J 2 bases; bases outside gene matches: 3. This CDR3 has 15 residues. Germline V gene data show CDR1 as SGDLS and CDR2 as YYNGEE.

The genes are TRBV4-1 and TRBJ2-7, with 7 bases fitting TRBD1. CDR3 size: 16 residues. CDR1 and CDR2 (germline): MGHRA, YSYEKL. V trimming: 0 bases; J trimming: 2 bases; junction bases outside the gene matches: 7. The CDR3 DNA is TGCGCCAGCAGCCAAGATTTAACAGGGGTCCCCTACGAGCAGTACTTC. It specifies CASSQDLTGVPYEQYF.

The rearrangement joins TRBV9 to TRBJ2-1; 9 bases are a match to TRBD1. The germline V gene encodes CDR1 SGDLS and CDR2 YYNGEE. There are 15 residues in the CDR3. V shed 4 bases, J shed 1 base, and the junction held 3 bases outside the gene matches. The CDR3 is CASSRGQGSYNEQFF. The CDR3 DNA reads as TGTGCCAGCAGCCGCGGACAGGGGTCCTACAATGAGCAGTTCTTC.

This clone showed up just once. V usage is TRBV5-6 and J usage is TRBJ2-5; 11 bases align to TRBD1. Trimming cost V 4 bases and J 1 base; bases outside gene matches: 6. This CDR3 has 16 residues. From germline, CDR1 is SGHDT and CDR2 YYEEEE. DNA for the CDR3: TGTGCCAGCAGCGCTCCGGGACAGGGGGTCCAAGAGACCCAGTACTTC. This sequence encodes CASSAPGQGVQETQYF.

This chain uses TRBV27 with TRBJ2-7, with D tentatively TRBD2 (5 bases). In germline, CDR1 is MNHEY, CDR2 SMNVEV (reference sequence). V was clipped by 4 bases and J by 2 bases, with 15 bases between them. The CDR3 is 15 amino acids. CDR3 sequence: CASSSLAFPPYEQYF. The CDR3 DNA follows: TGTGCCAGCAGTTCTCTAGCTTTCCCACCCTACGAGCAGTACTTC.

The V and J genes are TRBV27 and TRBJ2-5, with TRBD1 identical over 9 bases. The germline gives CDR1 MNHEY, CDR2 SMNVEV (reference sequence). The length of the CDR3 is 15 residues. The V and J ends lost 5 bases and 6 bases, in that order; junction bases with no gene match: 10. The CDR3: CASSQRQGVGKTQYF. In nucleotides, the CDR3 is TGTGCCAGCAGTCAGCGACAGGGGGTAGGAAAGACCCAGTACTTC.

The chain is built from TRBV14 and TRBJ1-2; no clear D. The ends were cut back, 4 bases at V and 1 base at J, with 10 bases in the middle. The length of the CDR3 is 14 residues. Looked up from germline, CDR1 is SGHDN and CDR2 is FVKESK. For the CDR3, the DNA is TGTGCCAGCAGCCGCGACACATTTAACTATGGCTACACCTTC. Protein: CASSRDTFNYGYTF.

The rearrangement uses TRBV19 and TRBJ1-1; possibly TRBD1 for D (5 bases). Germline V lookup: CDR1 LNHDA, CDR2 SQIVND (reference sequence). The CDR3 spans 15 residues. With 4 bases removed from V and 5 bases from J, the gap between germline ends came to 17 bases. CDR3 bases: TGTGCCAGTAGTAGACCGGGCGGGCGGGGGACTGAAGCTTTCTTT. Its protein product is CASSRPGGRGTEAFF.

The chain recombines TRBV5-1 with TRBJ2-7, with 7 nucleotides matching TRBD2. The CDR3 runs 12 residues. With V trimmed by 5 bases and J by 6 bases, 5 bases remained unmatched. Per the germline V gene, CDR1 is SGHRS and CDR2 is YFSETQ. The CDR3 here is CASSWRGTEQYF. DNA of the CDR3: TGCGCCAGCAGTTGGCGGGGGACCGAGCAGTACTTC.

This clone was counted once. The chain uses TRBV7-8 and TRBJ2-2; 16 bases map to TRBD2. Germline V gene lookup returns CDR1 SGHVS and CDR2 FQNEAQ. The CDR3 is made up of 19 amino acids. Trimming at V came to 2 bases and at J to 4 bases, leaving 7 bases not matched to a gene. The CDR3 loop is CASSLRGGLAGGLTGELFF. CDR3 bases: TGTGCCAGCAGCTTAAGGGGGGGACTAGCGGGAGGGCTCACCGGGGAGCTGTTTTTT.

The chain has TRBV11-3 and TRBJ2-1, with D unresolved. The V end lost 5 bases, the J end lost 0 bases, and 11 bases lay between the germline ends. Per the germline V gene, CDR1 is SGHNT and CDR2 is YENEEA. The CDR3 consists of 15 residues. CDR3 coding DNA: TGTGCCAGCAGCCCCCCGGTGAGCTCCTACAATGAGCAGTTCTTC. This gives the protein CASSPPVSSYNEQFF.

The chain couples TRBV2 to TRBJ2-1, with 8 bases aligning to TRBD1. CDR3 length: 18 amino acids. Germline CDR1 SNHLY, CDR2 FYNNEI. The junction had 9 bases not matched to a gene; V was cut back by 2 bases and J by 0 bases. CDR3 DNA sequence: TGTGCCAGCAGTGAATGGACCAGACAGGGGATCTCCTACAATGAGCAGTTCTTC. Translation gives CASSEWTRQGISYNEQFF.

The chain couples TRBV5-1 to TRBJ2-2; 11 bases map to TRBD2. The germline V gene encodes CDR1 SGHRS and CDR2 YFSETQ. The trim removed 6 bases at V and 2 bases at J, leaving 6 bases unmatched. The CDR3 length is 16 residues. The CDR3 protein is CASKLTSGSNTGELFF. The DNA for the CDR3 is TGCGCCAGCAAATTAACTAGCGGGAGTAACACCGGGGAGCTGTTTTTT.

This sequence joins TRBV19 and TRBJ1-5, with D possibly being TRBD1 (5 bases). CDR3 length: 16 residues. V was cut by 0 bases and J by 0 bases, with 9 bases left in between. CDR1 is LNHDA, CDR2 SQIVND, per germline (reference sequence). The CDR3 region is CASSIDDSYSNQPQHF. The CDR3 nucleotides read TGTGCCAGTAGTATAGACGACAGTTATAGCAATCAGCCCCAGCATTTT.

This chain uses TRBV9 with TRBJ2-3; tentatively, D is TRBD2 (5 bases). CDR1 and CDR2 (germline): SGDLS, YYNGEE. With 5 bases removed from V and 8 bases from J, the gap between germline ends came to 27 bases. The CDR3 length is 17 residues. This CDR3 is CASRDGLDAAKGCTQYF. The DNA of the CDR3 is TGTGCCAGCAGAGACGGACTGGACGCCGCCAAGGGATGTACGCAGTATTTT.